Listed below are T cell receptor beta chains from one sample, sequenced in a study of T cells after yellow fever vaccination. TCRdb called the 5' RACE reads again in MiXCR, with one record for every CDR3 protein. The sample holds hundreds of thousands of distinct CDR3 sequences, roughly 3.5% seen once. Sequenced here: PBMCs, sampled on the day of the yellow fever booster vaccination. Source of these receptors: a young man who received the YFV17D yellow fever vaccine. The CDR3 runs from the conserved cysteine through the conserved F or W. Fields, in order: V gene, J gene, CDR3 length, CDR3 protein.

TRBV19	TRBJ1-2	12	CASYRQNYGYTF
TRBV6-5	TRBJ1-3	15	CASSYDGNSGNTIYF
TRBV9	TRBJ2-5	14	CASSVSQVGETQYF
TRBV7-6	TRBJ1-4	15	CASSLGNRGLEKLFF
TRBV5-1	TRBJ2-7	16	CASSSHGQGNPYEQYF
TRBV5-1	TRBJ2-2	18	CASSLAFEQTSNTGELFF
TRBV5-1	TRBJ2-6	18	CASSLGLGLSSGANVLTF
TRBV7-2	TRBJ2-6	15	CASSLDRSGANVLTF
TRBV7-2	TRBJ2-5	15	CASSLALVPQETQYF
TRBV7-9	TRBJ1-3	14	CASKGASSGNTIYF
TRBV7-9	TRBJ2-5	17	CASSLPRRGGKQETQYF
TRBV7-2	TRBJ1-6	19	CASSPLIPDRSSYNSPLHF
TRBV7-8	TRBJ2-2	15	CASSLRRVWTGELFF
TRBV15	TRBJ1-2	13	CATARQGVYGYTF
TRBV2	TRBJ1-1	15	CASRDHRGLYTEAFF
TRBV5-1	TRBJ2-7	16	CASSFTPDSVGGEQYF
TRBV7-2	TRBJ1-3	17	CASSLVYGGLTGNTIYF